This T cell receptor beta chain was found in a study of cytomegalovirus exposure and HLA in healthy donors (dated by TCRdb to the late 2010s). Turning to the overall study: An earlier analysis of some 620 of the donors reported 250 to 300 Gb of sequence data and 117 million unique TCR beta sequences obtained from around 190 million T cells. An earlier analysis of 587 of the donors used high-throughput TCR beta sequencing to judge whether each TCR beta V gene segment behaved as functional or pseudogenic. Typing coverage varied by locus: roughly 629-640 donors for A, B, C, DRB1 and DQB1; some 520 for DQA1; approximately 570 for DPA1; some 470 for DPB1. Besides the first cohort of more than 650 subjects, a separate validation cohort made up of 120 different subjects was used. Roughly five DR-DQ haplotypes were handled as single units for association and clustering because linkage in the cohort was strong. Rather than using new phenotypic data, the later analysis identified candidate immune exposures from TCR beta sequences and from how often those sequences occurred across donors. In a later genetic analysis, genome-wide SNP genotypes for about three fifths of the 666 donors were used, and that subset was treated as a discovery cohort. All discovery cohort repertoires had been generated on a single sequencing platform. Both class I and class II loci were covered by HLA typing, at four-digit resolution. An early release covering more than 500 HLA-typed donors comprised about 300 gigabases of sequencing data and tens of millions of unique TCR sequences. The study aimed to test whether signatures of past pathogen exposure could be identified by cataloging public T cell receptors. A later analysis re-analyzed previously published TCR beta repertoires from approximately 670 donors and added high-resolution HLA genotyping to study TCR occurrence patterns. High-throughput TCR immunosequencing, statistical association of individual TCRs with disease status, and machine learning were combined to predict cytomegalovirus infection status. Alongside the repertoire data, information on donor age, sex, ethnicity and CMV serostatus was compiled. Of the approximately 400 genotyped donors, approximately 83% fell in the genetic ancestry cluster associated with self-reported Caucasian donors. Among 398 genotyped donors of the cohort, an average of around 240,000 unique TCR beta nucleotide sequences was sequenced per donor, of which approximately 18% were non-productive. The T cell repertoires of 666 subjects were profiled by immunosequencing and related to cytomegalovirus serostatus.

Reading from cysteine to phenylalanine, the CDR3 counts 12 amino acids. The kept DNA is CDR3 alone, 36 bases in frame from the first base. CDR1 and CDR2 are drawn from the germline V gene (reference sequence): SEHNR, FQNEAQ. V lost 1 base and J lost 6 bases; the stretch between them is 7 bases long. The cohort consisted of approximately 690 healthy bone marrow donors. At the time of sampling, all cohort members were nominally healthy, though unrecorded immune exposures were likely present. The donor tested CMV seronegative, placing the donor among the 350 or so seronegative members of the cohort. Each donor provided a peripheral blood sample, and peripheral blood mononuclear cells were used for TCR beta sequencing. The Qiagen DNeasy Blood Extraction Kit was used to extract genomic DNA from the blood cell samples. Points the paper makes about the study in general: When HLA alleles, especially DR and DQ, strongly co-occurred, TCR associations were difficult to assign to individual alleles. A later genetic analysis associated a missense DCLRE1C variant with V-gene and J-gene trimming of TCR beta chains, and an independent cohort replicated the association. In a later genetic analysis, fewer N-insertions in productive TCRs were reported among donors in an Asian-associated ancestry cluster than the approximately 710-donor mean. Because counts were too low, seventeen rarely observed V segments, including chromosome 9 orphons, were left out of the earlier analysis of 500 to 750 of the donors. In an earlier analysis of about 600 of the donors, most TCR beta V segments appeared in productive rearrangements about 87% or about 30% of the time, broadly matching IMGT annotations. In a later analysis, HLA-associated TCR beta chains were found to be more clonally expanded and to have lower generation probabilities than equally common non-associated chains. Three of the identified cytomegalovirus-associated TCR beta chains were confirmed in vitro to be specific for cytomegalovirus antigens. A further reported finding was that TCR beta sequences accurately predicted the HLA-A and HLA-B alleles for most subjects in the first cohort. The authors suggested that the approach could potentially be generalized to other disease states and immunological phenotypes. Linkage disequilibrium might explain the correlated functional status among segregating V segments, but an unknown experimental factor could not be ruled out. The classifier was reported to diagnose cytomegalovirus status with high specificity and sensitivity in both the original cohort and the validation cohort. According to a later analysis, TCR association rates differed among HLA loci, with DRB1 alleles showing the most associated TCRs and HLA-C alleles showing the fewest. The study gave a list of about 170 TCR beta chains associated with cytomegalovirus. In a later analysis, several top co-occurrence clusters were reported to appear linked to parvovirus B19, influenza, CMV and Epstein-Barr virus. The presence/absence analyses assumed that sequencing depth was roughly uniform across donors, and that assumption may not be true. In this cohort, only TCR beta chains were sequenced, and detectable features were limited by the absence of alpha or paired-chain data. For the cohort, immune exposure information was limited to CMV serostatus. Most TCR sequences were observed very rarely across donors, whereas some public TCRs were present in many individuals. The sequencing pipeline was judged likely to have produced a cluster of highly shared sequence variants as a technical artifact. Specific HLA alleles were associated with about 17,000 TCR beta sequences at a false discovery rate of 0.05 in a later analysis. Because HLA typing was unavailable for some donors at each locus, only the typed subset was used in association tests. A later analysis found that most CMV-associated TCR beta chains appeared HLA-restricted, with HLA associations seemingly driven largely by CMV exposure. Because the 87-base-pair reads could not distinguish some IMGT-functional V segments, including TRBV6-2 and TRBV6-3, those segments were excluded.

Note on this clone: It has no known antigen specificity. No per-base quality is available; no much larger clone lies one base away.

Library prep was done by the immunoSEQ multiplex PCR assay. For the multiplex PCR, a mixture combining 60 forward primers for TCR Vbeta segments and 13 reverse primers for TCR Jbeta segments was used. A multiplex PCR assay on genomic DNA amplified the CDR3 region of rearranged TCR beta genes. Amplified TCR beta libraries were sequenced as 87-base-pair reads on the Illumina HiSeq System. Regarding the original processing steps: A later analysis counted approximately 76 million unique TCR beta chains across the 666 repertoires, and some 11 million of these chains were shared by at least two donors. Raw reads were error-corrected and collapsed into unique sequences by a nearest-neighbor algorithm in which closely related sequences were merged to remove PCR and sequencing errors. To assign V, D and J gene segments, CDR3 sequences were aligned to IMGT reference sequences. For a sequence to be retained, at least a six-nucleotide match to both a V gene segment and a J gene segment was required. Rearrangements were classified as productive when the CDR3 lacked stop codons and remained in frame with V and J, and all other rearrangements were classified as non-productive. Following IMGT convention, CDR3 was defined as the stretch from the second conserved V-encoded cysteine up to the conserved J-encoded phenylalanine. Sequences without an unambiguous match to a single V gene segment were excluded from the earlier analysis of about 600 of the donors. In an earlier analysis of some 590 of the donors, V segments were called functional above 56.7% productive rearrangements and were called segregating when the between-donor standard deviation exceeded 5%. To diagnose cytomegalovirus status from the catalog of TCR beta chain sequences, a statistical classification framework was built. In a later analysis, TCR nucleotide sequences were compared against IMGT/GENE-DB human TR gene sequences so that V and J genes could be assigned. In a later analysis, CDR3 sequences and most-parsimonious VDJ recombination scenarios were assigned using the TCRdist pipeline. In a later analysis, every TCR beta chain was defined by the combination of its CDR3 amino acid sequence and its V-gene family, and reads without a unique V-gene family were dropped. As a way to deal with suspected cross-contamination and a sequencing artifact, a later analysis dropped 592 nucleotide sequences that were highly shared and had low generation probability. In a later analysis, a clonal expansion index for each public chain was calculated from normalized within-repertoire ranks of inferred template counts. In a later analysis, generation probabilities were computed with a VDJ recombination model fitted to out-of-frame rearrangements, and the resulting probabilities were checked against IGoR. A later analysis scored TCR-TCR, TCR-HLA and TCR-CMV co-occurrence with hypergeometric tests, applying a repertoire-size bias correction to TCR pairs. False discovery rates were estimated in a later analysis by permuting HLA or CMV assignments 20 times. A later analysis grouped co-occurring TCRs with DBSCAN, adding TCRdist sequence similarity when clustering within HLA-allele-positive subsets. For co-occurrence clustering, repertoires with fewer than 30,000 or more than 120,000 public chains were excluded, along with 5 or 6 repertoires with anomalous nucleotide sharing. TCRdb re-hosts the immuneACCESS table, in-frame sequences only. Its copies lack some clones; in the studies checked, an unresolved V gene accounts for under half of them, and the cause for the rest is not known. That table gives V, J and clone size, and the DNA gave D and trimming. Within this sample are 210,000 or so clones, with around 86% of them counted one time only. The ten largest account for over 1% of the sample.

Sequenced: PBMCs. This TCR was sampled from a man aged 25 to 45 in good health and CMV-seronegative. The rearrangement joined TRBV7-9 to TRBJ2-7; the D gene cannot be resolved reliably. DNA sequence: TGTGCCAGCAGCTTAGATAGCCGCGAGCAGTACTTC. Translated, it reads CASSLDSREQYF.